This T cell receptor beta chain originates from a study of blood T cell repertoires in COVID-19. As for the study in general: Acute-phase and convalescent COVID-19 samples originated in the United States, Italy and Spain. PBMCs, B-cell-depleted T cells, or T cells provided the cDNA or gDNA that made up the material.

Patients in Seattle were enrolled during active infection, then followed longitudinally. V shed 10 bases and J shed 7 bases, with 16 bases lying between them. Germline CDR1 and CDR2: MDHEN and SYDVKM. This CDR3 has 13 amino acids. In the original analysis: Nucleated cell counts were estimated from reference gene primer amplification. Sequencing used immunoSEQ multiplex PCR; TCRdb keeps in-frame clones, though not all of them. V and J calls and clone size come straight from that table; D and trimming were deduced from the DNA. The data show roughly 480,000 clones, with about 91% seen just once and around 0.9% held by the top ten.

The sequence was collected from a young man with COVID-19, enrolled during active disease. V gene TRBV28 combines with J gene TRBJ2-2; a possible D gene is TRBD1 (5 bases). Sequenced material: peripheral blood. This chain's CDR3 is CATEVGVGGELFF. The CDR3 DNA sequence: TGTGCCACCGAAGTAGGGGTTGGCGGGGAGCTGTTTTTT.